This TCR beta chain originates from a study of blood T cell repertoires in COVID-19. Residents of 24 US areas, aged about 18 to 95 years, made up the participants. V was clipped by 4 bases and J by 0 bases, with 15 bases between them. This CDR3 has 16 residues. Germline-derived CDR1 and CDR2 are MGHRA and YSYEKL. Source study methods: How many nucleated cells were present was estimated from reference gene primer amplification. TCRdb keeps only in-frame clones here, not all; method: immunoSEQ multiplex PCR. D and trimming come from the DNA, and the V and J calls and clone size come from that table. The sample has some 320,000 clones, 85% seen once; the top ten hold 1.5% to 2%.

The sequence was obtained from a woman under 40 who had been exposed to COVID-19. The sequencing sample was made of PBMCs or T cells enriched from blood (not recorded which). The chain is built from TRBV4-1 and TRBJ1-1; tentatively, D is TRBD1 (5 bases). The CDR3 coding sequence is TGCGCCAGCAGCCTTGGAGCAGGGAAACTGAACACTGAAGCTTTCTTT. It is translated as CASSLGAGKLNTEAFF.